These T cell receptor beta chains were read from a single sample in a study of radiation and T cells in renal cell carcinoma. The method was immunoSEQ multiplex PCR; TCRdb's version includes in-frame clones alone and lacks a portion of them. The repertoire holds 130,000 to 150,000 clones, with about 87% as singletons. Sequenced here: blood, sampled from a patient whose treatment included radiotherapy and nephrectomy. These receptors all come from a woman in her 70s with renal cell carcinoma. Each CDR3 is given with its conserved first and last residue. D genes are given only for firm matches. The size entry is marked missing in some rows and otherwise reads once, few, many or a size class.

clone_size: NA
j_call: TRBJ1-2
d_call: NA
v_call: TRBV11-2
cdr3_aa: CASSLDFGTRWGYTF
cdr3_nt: TGTGCCAGCAGCTTAGATTTCGGGACACGCTGGGGCTACACCTTC

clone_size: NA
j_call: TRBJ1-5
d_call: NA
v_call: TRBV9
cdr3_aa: CASSVQGSSNQPQHF
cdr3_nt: TGTGCCAGCAGCGTCCAGGGGTCGAGCAATCAGCCCCAGCATTTT

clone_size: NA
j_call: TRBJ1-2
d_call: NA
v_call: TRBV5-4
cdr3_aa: CASSPTDYGYTF
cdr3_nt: TGTGCCAGCAGCCCCACCGACTATGGCTACACCTTC

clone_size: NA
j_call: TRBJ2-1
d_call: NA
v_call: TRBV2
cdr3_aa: CASSESGLNNEQFF
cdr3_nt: TGTGCCAGCAGTGAAAGTGGTCTCAACAATGAGCAGTTCTTC

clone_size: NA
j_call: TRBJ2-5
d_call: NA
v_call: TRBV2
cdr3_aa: CASSGPGRQRETQYF
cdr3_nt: TGTGCCAGCAGTGGACCGGGCCGCCAAAGAGAGACCCAGTACTTC

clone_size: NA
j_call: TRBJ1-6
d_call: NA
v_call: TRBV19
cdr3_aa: CASNPGRNNSPLHF
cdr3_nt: TGTGCCAGTAACCCGGGACGGAATAATTCACCCCTCCACTTT

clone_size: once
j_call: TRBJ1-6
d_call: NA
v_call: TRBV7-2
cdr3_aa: CASSLDSSYNSPLHF
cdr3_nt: TGTGCCAGCAGCTTAGACAGCTCCTATAATTCACCCCTCCACTTT

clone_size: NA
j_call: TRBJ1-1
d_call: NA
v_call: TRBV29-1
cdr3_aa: CSGLDGNTEAFF
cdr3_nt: TGCAGCGGATTGGACGGGAACACTGAAGCTTTCTTT

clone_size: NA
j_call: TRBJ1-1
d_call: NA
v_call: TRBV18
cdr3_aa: CASSPTAPRADTEAFF
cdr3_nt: TGTGCCAGCTCACCGACGGCGCCGCGGGCGGACACTGAAGCTTTCTTT

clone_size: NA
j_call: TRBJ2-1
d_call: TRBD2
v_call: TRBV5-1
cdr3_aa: CASSLLGGGVSYNEQFF
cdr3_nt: TGCGCCAGCAGCCTACTAGGTGGGGGGGTGTCCTACAATGAGCAGTTCTTC

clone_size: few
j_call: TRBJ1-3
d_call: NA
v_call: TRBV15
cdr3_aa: CATSRDPGNSGNTIYF
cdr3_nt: TGTGCCACCAGCAGAGATCCTGGCAACTCTGGAAACACCATATATTTT

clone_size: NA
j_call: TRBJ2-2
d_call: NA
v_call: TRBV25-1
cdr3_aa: CASSEFRGGHTGELFF
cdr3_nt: TGTGCCAGCAGTGAATTTCGAGGAGGTCACACCGGGGAGCTGTTTTTT

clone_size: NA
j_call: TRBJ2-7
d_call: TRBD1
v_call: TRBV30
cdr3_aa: CAWSPTGTTYEQYF
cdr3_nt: TGTGCCTGGAGTCCGACAGGGACCACCTACGAGCAGTACTTC

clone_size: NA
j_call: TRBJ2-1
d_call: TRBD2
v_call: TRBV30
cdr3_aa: CAWTPPIGGAGGEQFF
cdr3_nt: TGTGCCTGGACTCCGCCAATCGGGGGGGCAGGCGGTGAGCAGTTCTTC

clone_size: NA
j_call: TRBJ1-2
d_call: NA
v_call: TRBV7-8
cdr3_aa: CASSLAGREEGYTF
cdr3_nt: TGTGCCAGCAGCTTAGCGGGCAGGGAAGAAGGCTACACCTTC

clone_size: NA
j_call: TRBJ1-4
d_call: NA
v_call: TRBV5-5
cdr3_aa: CASSERGTPLFF
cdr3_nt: TGTGCCAGCAGCGAAAGGGGGACTCCGTTGTTTTTT

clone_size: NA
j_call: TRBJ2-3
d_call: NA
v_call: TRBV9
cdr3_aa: CASSVEGGRIDTQYF
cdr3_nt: TGTGCCAGCAGCGTAGAGGGGGGTCGTATAGATACGCAGTATTTT

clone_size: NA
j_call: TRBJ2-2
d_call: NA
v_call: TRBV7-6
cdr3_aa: CASSLRERTGELFF
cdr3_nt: TGTGCCAGCAGCTTAAGGGAGAGAACCGGGGAGCTGTTTTTT

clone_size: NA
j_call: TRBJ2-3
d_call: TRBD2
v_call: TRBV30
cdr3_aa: CAWGTSGSTDTQYF
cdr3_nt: TGTGCCTGGGGGACTAGCGGGAGCACAGATACGCAGTATTTT

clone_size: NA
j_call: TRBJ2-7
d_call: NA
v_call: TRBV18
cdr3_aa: CASSPAGAAYPSREQYF
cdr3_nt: TGTGCCAGCTCACCTGCAGGGGCCGCTTACCCCTCTCGCGAGCAGTACTTC

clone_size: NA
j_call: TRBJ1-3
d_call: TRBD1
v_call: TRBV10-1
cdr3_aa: CASRTGSSGNTIYF
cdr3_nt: TGCGCCAGCAGGACAGGGTCCTCTGGAAACACCATATATTTT

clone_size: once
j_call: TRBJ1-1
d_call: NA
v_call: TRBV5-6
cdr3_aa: CASSYSTQGTEAFF
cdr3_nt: TGTGCCAGCAGTTACAGCACACAGGGCACTGAAGCTTTCTTT

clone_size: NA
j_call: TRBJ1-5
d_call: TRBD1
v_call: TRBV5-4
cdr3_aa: CASSLGPGQGYSNQPQHF
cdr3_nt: TGTGCCAGCAGCTTGGGCCCAGGACAGGGATATAGCAATCAGCCCCAGCATTTT

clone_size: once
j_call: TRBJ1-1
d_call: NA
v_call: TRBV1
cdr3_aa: CTSSQDSFRAGNTEAFF
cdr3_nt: TGCACCAGCAGCCAAGATAGTTTTCGGGCGGGGAACACTGAAGCTTTCTTT

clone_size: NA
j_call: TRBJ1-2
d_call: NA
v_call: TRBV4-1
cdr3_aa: CASSQERDGRFGYTF
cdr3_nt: TGCGCCAGCAGCCAAGAGAGGGACGGACGGTTTGGCTACACCTTC

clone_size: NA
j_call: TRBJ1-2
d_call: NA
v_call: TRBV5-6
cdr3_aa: CASSLGVGYTF
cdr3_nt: TGTGCCAGCAGCTTGGGGGTCGGCTACACCTTC